This TCR beta chain was captured in a study of blood T cells in healthy people across ages. A J-beta primer mix and a sample-barcoded 5' primer were used in a second PCR of roughly 6 to 12 cycles. Each CDR3 protein is one row after TCRdb ran MiXCR on the 5' RACE reads. This sample has 550,000 to 700,000 distinct CDR3 sequences, with approximately 27% found just once. RNA extraction gave at least 5.5 micrograms of total RNA per sample. This clonotype has more than one count but fewer than ten. Its antigen is not known. Study-level points and caveats: Diversity figures based on one million T cells were deemed too low. Changes seen in expanded clonotypes were possibly confounded by donor CMV status left unknown.

V was pared by 2 bases and J by 3 bases, with 6 bases of the junction left unmatched. The CDR3 length is 16 residues. Germline values: CDR1 SNHLY, CDR2 FYNNEI. The TCR sequence derives from a woman aged 65 to 85 in good health. The chain carries TRBV2 and TRBJ2-1, with 8 positions matching TRBD2. The sequenced material came from blood. CDR3 sequence: CASSERGLAGYNEQFF. CDR3 bases: TGTGCCAGCAGTGAACGTGGGCTAGCGGGCTACAATGAGCAGTTCTTC.